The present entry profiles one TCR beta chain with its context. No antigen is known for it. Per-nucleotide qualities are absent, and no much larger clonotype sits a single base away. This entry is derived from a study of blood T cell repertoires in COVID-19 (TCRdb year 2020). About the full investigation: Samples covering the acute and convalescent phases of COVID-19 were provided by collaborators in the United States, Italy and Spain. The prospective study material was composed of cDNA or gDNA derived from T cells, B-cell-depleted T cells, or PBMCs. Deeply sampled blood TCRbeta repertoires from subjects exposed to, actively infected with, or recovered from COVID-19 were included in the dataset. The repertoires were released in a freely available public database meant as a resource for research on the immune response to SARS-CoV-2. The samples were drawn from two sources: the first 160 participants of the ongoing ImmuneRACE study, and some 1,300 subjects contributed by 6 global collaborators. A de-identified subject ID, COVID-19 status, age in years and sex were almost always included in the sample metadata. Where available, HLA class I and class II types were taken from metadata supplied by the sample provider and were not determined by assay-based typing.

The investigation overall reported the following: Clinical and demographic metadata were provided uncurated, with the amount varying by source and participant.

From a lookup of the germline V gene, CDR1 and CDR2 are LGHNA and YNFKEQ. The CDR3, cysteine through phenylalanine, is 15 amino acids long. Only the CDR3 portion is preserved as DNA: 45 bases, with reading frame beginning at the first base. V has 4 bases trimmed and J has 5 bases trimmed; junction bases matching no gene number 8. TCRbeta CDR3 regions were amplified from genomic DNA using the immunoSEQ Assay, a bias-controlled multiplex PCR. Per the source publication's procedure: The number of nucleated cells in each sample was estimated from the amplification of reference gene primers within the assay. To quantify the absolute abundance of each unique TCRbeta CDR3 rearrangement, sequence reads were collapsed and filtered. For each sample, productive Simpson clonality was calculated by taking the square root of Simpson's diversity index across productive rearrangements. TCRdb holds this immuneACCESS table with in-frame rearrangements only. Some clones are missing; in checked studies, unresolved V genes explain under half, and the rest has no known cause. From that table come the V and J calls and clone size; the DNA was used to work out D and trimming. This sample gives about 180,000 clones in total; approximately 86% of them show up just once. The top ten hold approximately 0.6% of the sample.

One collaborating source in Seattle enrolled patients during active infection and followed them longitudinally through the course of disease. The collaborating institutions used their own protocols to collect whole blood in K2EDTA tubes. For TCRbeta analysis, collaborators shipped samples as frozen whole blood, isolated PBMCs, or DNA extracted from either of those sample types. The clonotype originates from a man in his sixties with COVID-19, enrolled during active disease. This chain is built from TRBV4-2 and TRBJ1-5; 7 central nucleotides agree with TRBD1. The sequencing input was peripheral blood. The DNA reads TGTGCCAGCAGCCCCTGGTCAGGGGGAGATCAGCCCCAGCATTTT. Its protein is CASSPWSGGDQPQHF.